The 32 T cell receptor beta chains below come from one sample, sequenced in a study of T-cell memory formation after mild COVID-19. One entry per CDR3 protein results from TCRdb running MiXCR on the 5' RACE reads. In the table there are roughly 200,000 distinct CDR3 sequences, 16% of which are singletons. Sequenced input: PBMCs or a T cell subset sorted from them (not recorded which). The receptors shown here come from an adult woman who had mild COVID-19 (a few samples of this study predate the infection). Cell type and time point are not known.

V usage is TRBV5-6 and J usage is TRBJ2-1; D remains ambiguous. The V gene's germline CDR1 is SGHDT and CDR2 YYEEEE. CDR3 length: 12 amino acids. V gave up 2 bases and J gave up 11 bases, with 11 bases separating them. DNA of the CDR3: TGTGCCAGCAGCTTTACGGACGGACAGCAGTTCTTC. This translates into CASSFTDGQQFF.

This clonotype has a handful of counts. This chain joins TRBV7-3 and TRBJ2-7, with D possibly being TRBD1 or TRBD2 (5 bases each). V was trimmed by 1 base and J by 2 bases, leaving 12 bases between them. Germline V CDR1 and CDR2: SGHTA, FQGTGA. The CDR3 is 15 amino acids. The CDR3 DNA reads TGTGCCAGCAGCTTAAGGCCAGGGAGCCCCTACGAGCAGTACTTC. It encodes CASSLRPGSPYEQYF.

This clonotype was recorded a few times. This chain connects TRBV20-1 to TRBJ2-1, with D possibly TRBD1 on 6 matching bases. V lost 5 bases to trimming and J lost 9 bases, with 14 bases between them. The CDR3 has 12 residues. CDR1 DFQATT and CDR2 SNEGSKA come from the germline V gene (reference sequence). The chain's CDR3 is CSAYYQGPEQFF. Written as DNA, the CDR3 is TGCAGTGCTTACTACCAGGGGCCTGAGCAGTTCTTC.

The chain couples TRBV7-8 to TRBJ2-1, with 13 bases lining up with TRBD2. The germline V gene has CDR1 SGHVS and CDR2 FQNEAQ. V was clipped by 6 bases and J by 7 bases; unmatched bases: 9. This CDR3 spans 16 amino acids. The CDR3 nucleotides are TGTGCCAGCAGGCCGACCGGGACTAGCGGGACGAATGAGCAGTTCTTC. Its protein product is CASRPTGTSGTNEQFF. The full variable domain, in which reference TRBV7-8 and TRBJ2-1 provide the parts outside the CDR3, is GAGVSQSPRYKVAKRGQDVALRCDPISGHVSLFWYQQALGQGPEFLTYFQNEAQLDKSGLPSDRFFAERPEGSVSTLKIQRTQQEDSAVYLCASRPTGTSGTNEQFFGPGTRLTVL.

The chain couples TRBV5-1 to TRBJ2-5; D gene unclear. Trimming took off 2 bases at V and 0 bases at J, with 8 bases between the two ends. Germline values: CDR1 SGHRS, CDR2 YFSETQ. The CDR3 is 14 residues long. CDR3 amino acids: CASSFDGYQETQYF. In DNA, the CDR3 is TGCGCCAGCAGCTTCGACGGTTACCAAGAGACCCAGTACTTC.

This clonotype was recorded at least ten times. The chain couples TRBV5-1 to TRBJ2-3; a possible D gene is TRBD1 (5 bases). Germline lookup yields CDR1 SGHRS and CDR2 YFSETQ. Trimming pared 4 bases from V and 0 bases from J, leaving 12 bases between. The CDR3 has 15 amino acids. CDR3 residues: CASSTGQVSTDTQYF. The CDR3 DNA reads as TGCGCCAGCAGCACCGGACAAGTAAGCACAGATACGCAGTATTTT.

This rearrangement joins TRBV12-3 or TRBV12-4 to TRBJ1-3; D not certain. Trimming took off 0 bases at V and 4 bases at J, with 7 bases between the two ends. This CDR3 is 14 amino acids long. The CDR3 reads CASSLALVGNTIYF. In DNA, the CDR3 is TGTGCCAGCAGTTTAGCGCTCGTGGGAAACACCATATATTTT.

This clonotype was counted at least ten times. The chain carries TRBV15 and TRBJ1-5; D remains ambiguous. Germline values: CDR1 LNHNV, CDR2 YYDKDF (reference sequence). The CDR3 consists of 15 residues. Trimming removed 6 bases from V and 0 bases from J, with 12 bases in between. The CDR3: CATRQYSYSNQPQHF. The DNA of the CDR3 is TGTGCCACCAGACAGTACTCGTATAGCAATCAGCCCCAGCATTTT.

J is TRBJ1-2 and V is TRBV6-5; 7 positions match TRBD1. Germline-derived CDR1 and CDR2 are MNHEY and SVGAGI. V was pared by 6 bases and J by 4 bases, with 5 bases of the junction left unmatched. The CDR3 contains 13 residues. CDR3 residues: CASRQRDSYGYTF. The CDR3 bases are TGTGCCAGCAGACAAAGGGACAGCTATGGCTACACCTTC.

This chain links TRBV29-1 with TRBJ2-3; 7 positions match TRBD2. The V gene's germline CDR1 is SQVTM and CDR2 ANQGSEA. The length of the CDR3 is 14 residues. J gave up 4 bases and V 4 bases, and 8 bases lay outside the gene matches. The CDR3 sequence is CSVGVGGLADTQYF. The CDR3 nucleotides read TGCAGCGTTGGTGTCGGGGGGTTAGCAGATACGCAGTATTTT.

This clonotype has just a few counts. The chain is built from TRBV5-1 and TRBJ2-7, with 8 bases fitting TRBD1. The CDR3 length is 12 residues. The germline V gene has CDR1 SGHRS and CDR2 YFSETQ. J was trimmed by 7 bases and V by 5 bases; bases with no gene match: 5. The CDR3 DNA reads TGCGCCAGCAGGACAGGGGTAGGGGAGCAGTACTTC. This encodes CASRTGVGEQYF.

This clonotype was seen a handful of times. This chain uses TRBV24-1 with TRBJ2-1, with 10 bases identical to TRBD2. In germline, CDR1 is KGHDR, CDR2 SFDVKD. V was clipped by 4 bases and J by 2 bases; unmatched bases: 1. CDR3 length equals 15 residues. CDR3 DNA sequence: TGTGCCACCAGTGACCTAGCGGGAGCCTACAATGAGCAGTTCTTC. Translation: CATSDLAGAYNEQFF.

This rearrangement joins TRBV10-3 to TRBJ2-1; no reliable D call. Trimming took 10 bases from V and 6 from J, leaving 7 bases between them. The CDR3 runs 10 residues. Germline V CDR1 and CDR2: ENHRY, SYGVKD. The CDR3 protein is CATGFNEQFF. The CDR3 nucleotides read TGTGCCACGGGTTTCAATGAGCAGTTCTTC.

The rearrangement links TRBV11-2 to TRBJ1-4, with a possible D match to TRBD1 (5 bases). Trimming removed 1 base from V and 7 bases from J, with 13 bases in between. This CDR3 is built from 15 residues. The germline V gene has CDR1 SGHAT and CDR2 FQNNGV. CDR3 sequence: CASSLVMGRGEKLFF. Written as DNA, the CDR3 is TGTGCCAGCAGCTTAGTGATGGGGCGAGGTGAAAAACTGTTTTTT.

The gene calls are TRBV9 and TRBJ2-7; 9 nucleotides agree with TRBD1. The junction had 6 bases not matched to a gene; V was cut back by 0 bases and J by 2 bases. This CDR3 has 16 amino acids. Germline CDR1 is SGDLS and CDR2 is YYNGEE. CDR3 DNA sequence: TGTGCCAGCAGCGTAGCGGGGACAGGGACCCCCTACGAGCAGTACTTC. Protein sequence: CASSVAGTGTPYEQYF.

This clonotype was counted between two and nine times. The gene calls are TRBV18 and TRBJ2-4; 8 nucleotides align to TRBD1. Germline V gene lookup returns CDR1 KGHSH and CDR2 LQKENI. This CDR3 spans 19 amino acids. V shed 0 bases, J shed 2 bases, and the junction held 12 bases outside the gene matches. Here the CDR3 DNA reads TGTGCCAGCTCACCACCGATGGCCAGGGGGCTCGTAACCAAAAACATTCAGTACTTC. It yields the protein CASSPPMARGLVTKNIQYF. Full variable domain (remainder filled in from reference TRBV18 and TRBJ2-4): NAGVMQNPRHLVRRRGQEARLRCSPMKGHSHVYWYRQLPEEGLKFMVYLQKENIIDESGMPKERFSAEFPKEGPSILRIQQVVRGDSAAYFCASSPPMARGLVTKNIQYFGAGTRLSVL.

In this sample, this clonotype turned up many times. J is TRBJ2-7 and V is TRBV20-1, with unresolved D. V lost 8 bases and J 0 bases, leaving 14 bases between the germline ends. Germline V CDR1 and CDR2: DFQATT, SNEGSKA (reference sequence). This CDR3 is built from 13 residues. CDR3 region: CSNIRASSYEQYF. CDR3 DNA sequence: TGCAGTAATATAAGGGCTAGCTCCTACGAGCAGTACTTC.

This chain connects TRBV2 to TRBJ2-2, with TRBD2 matching 10 bases. CDR3 length: 16 residues. V lost 2 bases, J lost 4 bases, and 4 bases stayed unmatched. The germline gives CDR1 SNHLY, CDR2 FYNNEI. The CDR3 reads CASSELQRGGTGELFF. In nucleotides, the CDR3 is TGTGCCAGCAGTGAACTTCAGCGGGGGGGCACCGGGGAGCTGTTTTTT. The entire variable domain, with the rest obtained from reference TRBV2 and TRBJ2-2, is as follows: EPEVTQTPSHQVTQMGQEVILRCVPISNHLYFYWYRQILGQKVEFLVSFYNNEISEKSEIFDDQFSVERPDGSNFTLKIRSTKLEDSAMYFCASSELQRGGTGELFFGEGSRLTVL.

The rearrangement joins TRBV27 to TRBJ1-2; D perhaps matches TRBD1 (6 bases). The CDR3 spans 14 residues. Trimming cost V 4 bases and J 4 bases, with 13 bases left between them. Germline CDR1 is MNHEY and CDR2 is SMNVEV (reference sequence). In nucleotides, the CDR3 is TGTGCCAGCAGTTCACCAGGGGAGGTCTATGGCTACACCTTC. This translates into CASSSPGEVYGYTF.

This clonotype came up a few times. This chain joins TRBV12-3 or TRBV12-4 and TRBJ2-7; a possible D gene is TRBD2 (6 bases). The V end was cut by 1 base, the J end by 7 bases, with 8 bases between. The CDR3 is made up of 12 amino acids. In DNA form, the CDR3 reads TGTGCCAGCAGTTTAGAACGGGGGGAGCAGTACTTC. Protein: CASSLERGEQYF.

The V call is TRBV13, the J call TRBJ2-3; D remains unclear. The V gene lost 0 bases and the J gene lost 9 bases, with 10 bases spanning the gap. Germline loops: CDR1 PRHDT, CDR2 FYEKMQ (reference sequence). The CDR3 covers 13 residues. DNA for the CDR3: TGTGCCAGCAGCTTAGGAGAACTCGGAACGCAGTATTTT. Protein product: CASSLGELGTQYF.

This chain joins TRBV5-1 and TRBJ2-3; 7 nucleotides agree with TRBD1. Trimming at V came to 7 bases and at J to 0 bases, leaving 11 bases not matched to a gene. The germline V gene encodes CDR1 SGHRS and CDR2 YFSETQ. CDR3 size: 16 residues. DNA of the CDR3: TGCGCCAGCGGCCGGGACAGTTTCTCTAGCACAGATACGCAGTATTTT. Protein product: CASGRDSFSSTDTQYF.

This clonotype showed up many times. The CDR3 loop reads CASSELDRANSPLHF. CDR3 bases: TGTGCCAGCAGCGAGTTGGACAGGGCCAATTCACCCCTCCACTTT. The rearrangement uses TRBV9 and TRBJ1-6; 8 bases fit TRBD1. From germline, CDR1 is SGDLS and CDR2 YYNGEE. Trimming at V came to 3 bases and at J to 7 bases, leaving 6 bases not matched to a gene. The CDR3 has 15 amino acids.

V gene TRBV3-1 combines with J gene TRBJ2-3; 9 bases map to TRBD2. Germline-derived CDR1 and CDR2 are LGHDT and YNNKEL (reference sequence). The CDR3 spans 15 residues. J was trimmed by 4 bases and V by 7 bases; bases with no gene match: 9. CDR3 in DNA: TGTGCCAGCACTCCGGCGGGGGGGAGTGCAGATACGCAGTATTTT. It codes for CASTPAGGSADTQYF.

This chain uses TRBV9 with TRBJ2-1; no reliable D call. Germline values: CDR1 SGDLS, CDR2 YYNGEE. The CDR3 consists of 15 residues. Trimming removed 4 bases at V and 6 bases at J, with 17 bases between. The CDR3 region is CASSYFGEFRNEQFF. In nucleotides, the CDR3 is TGTGCCAGCAGCTATTTCGGAGAGTTCCGCAATGAGCAGTTCTTC.

In its sample, this clonotype was seen many times. This chain joins TRBV4-3 and TRBJ2-1; 13 nucleotides agree with TRBD2. J gave up 9 bases and V 3 bases, and 2 bases lay outside the gene matches. Germline V gene sequence: CDR1 LGHNA, CDR2 YSLEER. The length of the CDR3 is 14 residues. For the CDR3, the DNA is TGCGCCAGCAGCCAGGGACTAGCGGGACGTGAGCAGTTCTTC. Amino acid sequence: CASSQGLAGREQFF.

The chain carries TRBV27 and TRBJ1-2; possible D gene TRBD1, 6 bases. CDR3 size: 15 residues. Germline lookup yields CDR1 MNHEY and CDR2 SMNVEV (reference sequence). V was pared by 2 bases and J by 4 bases, with 14 bases between. CDR3 DNA sequence: TGTGCCAGCAGTTTAGAGCAAACAGGGATCTATGGCTACACCTTC. This sequence encodes CASSLEQTGIYGYTF.

V usage is TRBV5-5 and J usage is TRBJ2-1, with 13 bases that match TRBD2. The germline CDR1 and CDR2 sequences are SGHKS and YYEKEE (reference sequence). This CDR3 spans 16 amino acids. J was trimmed by 8 bases and V by 0 bases; bases with no gene match: 5. CDR3 nucleotides: TGTGCCAGCAGCTTGGGAGGACTAGCGGGAGTCCATGAGCAGTTCTTC. As protein: CASSLGGLAGVHEQFF.

In its sample, this clonotype was seen a few times. Likely a read error: the CDR3 ends without its conserved phenylalanine or tryptophan. The genes are TRBV24-1 and TRBJ1-1; 8 nucleotides align to TRBD1. The CDR3 runs 13 residues. Germline loops: CDR1 KGHDR, CDR2 SFDVKD. The V and J ends lost 3 bases and 6 bases, in that order; junction bases with no gene match: 2. Here the CDR3 reads CATSDRTGSEAFL. For the CDR3, the DNA is TGTGCCACCAGTGATCGGACAGGGTCTGAAGCTTTCCTT.

This clonotype was detected a few times. The V and J genes are TRBV30 and TRBJ2-5, with D perhaps given as TRBD1 or TRBD2 (5 bases each). The CDR3 spans 15 residues. Germline V gene sequence: CDR1 GTSNPN, CDR2 SVGIG (reference sequence). Trimming stripped 0 bases from V and 2 bases from J, with 13 bases between. The CDR3 reads CAWSVLGGGQETQYF. The CDR3 DNA reads TGTGCCTGGAGTGTATTAGGTGGGGGACAAGAGACCCAGTACTTC. Drawing the rest from reference TRBV30 and TRBJ2-5, the complete variable domain is SQTIHQWPATLVQPVGSPLSLECTVEGTSNPNLYWYRQAAGRGLQLLFYSVGIGQISSEVPQNLSASRPQDRQFILSSKKLLLSDSGFYLCAWSVLGGGQETQYFGPGTRLLVL.

V gene TRBV7-2 combines with J gene TRBJ2-5; D gene unclear. CDR3 length: 11 residues. V was shortened by 3 bases and J by 9 bases, with 8 bases between the two germline ends. The germline V gene has CDR1 SGHTA and CDR2 FQGNSA. This CDR3 reads CASSFKAAQYF. CDR3 DNA: TGTGCCAGCAGCTTTAAGGCGGCCCAGTACTTC. Using reference TRBV7-2 and TRBJ2-5 for the parts outside the CDR3, the full variable domain is GAGVSQSPSNKVTEKGKDVELRCDPISGHTALYWYRQSLGQGLEFLIYFQGNSAPDKSGLPSDRFSAERTGGSVSTLTIQRTQQEDSAVYLCASSFKAAQYFGPGTRLLVL.

This clonotype has just a few counts. The J gene is TRBJ2-7, the V gene TRBV15; the D gene could be TRBD1 or TRBD2 (6 bases each). The CDR3 loop spans 15 amino acids. The V gene's germline CDR1 is LNHNV and CDR2 YYDKDF (reference sequence). Trimming pared 1 base from V and 3 bases from J, leaving 13 bases between. The CDR3 DNA is TGTGCCACCAGCAGAGCCATTGGGGGGCTCTACGAGCAGTACTTC. Translated: CATSRAIGGLYEQYF. The complete variable domain, with remaining parts taken from reference TRBV15 and TRBJ2-7, reads DAMVIQNPRYQVTQFGKPVTLSCSQTLNHNVMYWYQQKSSQAPKLLFHYYDKDFNNEADTPDNFQSRRPNTSFCFLDIRSPGLGDTAMYLCATSRAIGGLYEQYFGPGTRLTVT.